This TCR beta chain was captured by sequencing in a study of PD-L1 blockade in urothelial cancer listed by TCRdb under 2017. Regarding the research as a whole: Every patient began therapy around 2014 and was given atezolizumab 1,200 mg intravenously every 3 weeks. About nine tenths of the roughly 30 patients were males with bladder-origin urothelial cancer, and about 60% of the roughly 30 reported a prior smoking history. Patients had an ECOG performance status of 0 or 1 and had received between 0 and 3 prior chemotherapy regimens. Blood samples were analyzed 3 weeks after the start of treatment (second dose) and 6 weeks after the start of treatment. Blood samples gave a median of about 140,000 T cells and approximately 81,000 unique TCRs, with a median clonality of roughly 0.081. An exploratory multi-omic analysis was conducted of the somatic, immune and clinical correlates of response to PD-L1 blockade with atezolizumab in urothelial cancer. TCR sequencing covered pretreatment tumor samples and matched, serially collected peripheral blood taken before and after atezolizumab treatment. Durable clinical benefit meant progression-free survival longer than 6 months, and TCR features were also tested against progression-free and overall survival. In the same patients who had TCR sequencing, pretreatment tumors also underwent whole exome sequencing and RNA sequencing. Under ten patients achieved durable clinical benefit and some 21 did not. Under 30 patients had pretreatment blood TCR-seq, about 25 had at least one posttreatment blood collection, and about 25 had tumor TCR-seq. Findings and caveats that apply to the study as a whole: Because the sample size was small (n of about 29) and many exploratory analyses were performed, the results are intended to be hypothesis-generating. Greater expansion of tumor-associated TCR clones in peripheral blood 3 weeks after the start of treatment was observed in patients with durable benefit (n ≈ 22, p = 0.022). A pretreatment peripheral blood TCR clonality below the median was linked to improved progression-free and overall survival.

Each PCR received spiked-in synthetic TCR analog templates so that absolute template abundance could be estimated from read counts. Using the immunoSEQ assay, TCRbeta CDR3 regions were amplified from genomic DNA with bias-controlled V and J gene primers. Rearranged TCRbeta segments were sequenced at approximately 20X coverage. Turning to the authors' computational methods: Sequencing errors were corrected by clustering and CDR3s were annotated against IMGT to assign V, D and J genes. Downstream analyses used only productive TCRbeta rearrangements and left out out-of-frame or stop-codon sequences. To compute clonality, Shannon entropy was normalized by the log of the number of unique productive sequences and then subtracted from one. Clones differing between time points or between blood and tumor were identified by Fisher's exact test with Benjamini-Hochberg correction at adjusted p below 0.01. TCRdb stores this immuneACCESS table with in-frame sequences only. Part of the clones is absent; in the studies checked, under half of the shortfall reflects unresolved V genes, and no reason is known for the rest. V and J calls and clone size are copied from that table; D and trimming were computed from the DNA. Here the sample has tens of thousands of clones; about 85% occur a single time. The top ten constitute under 9% of the sample.

Cut back by 7 bases and 4 bases, the V and J ends lie 23 bases apart. The germline V gene encodes CDR1 MNHEY and CDR2 SMNVEV (reference sequence). The CDR3 runs 16 residues from the cysteine to the phenylalanine. The kept DNA is CDR3 alone, 48 bases in frame from the first base. A total of under 35 patients with locally advanced or metastatic urothelial carcinoma, treated at Memorial Sloan Kettering on a trial protocol, made up the cohort. Peripheral blood mononuclear cells were collected from each patient pretreatment and during treatment, giving between 1 and 8 total time points per patient. The Qiagen DNeasy Blood extraction kit was used to purify genomic DNA from total PBMCs and tumor samples. PBMCs were collected pretreatment and during treatment and were isolated and stored as previously described. To note about this clone: What antigen it recognizes has not been identified. The record has no base qualities; no much larger clone is one base away.

The receptor was isolated from a man aged 55 to 70 with urothelial cancer. The chain employs TRBV27 and TRBJ2-7; TRBD2 could be the D gene, as 6 bases match. The sample was PBMCs, taken around atezolizumab (anti-PD-L1) treatment. The DNA sequence reads TGTGCCAGCACCCCTTTTGGTGGGGGACTCCCATACGAGCAGTACTTC. It encodes CASTPFGGGLPYEQYF.